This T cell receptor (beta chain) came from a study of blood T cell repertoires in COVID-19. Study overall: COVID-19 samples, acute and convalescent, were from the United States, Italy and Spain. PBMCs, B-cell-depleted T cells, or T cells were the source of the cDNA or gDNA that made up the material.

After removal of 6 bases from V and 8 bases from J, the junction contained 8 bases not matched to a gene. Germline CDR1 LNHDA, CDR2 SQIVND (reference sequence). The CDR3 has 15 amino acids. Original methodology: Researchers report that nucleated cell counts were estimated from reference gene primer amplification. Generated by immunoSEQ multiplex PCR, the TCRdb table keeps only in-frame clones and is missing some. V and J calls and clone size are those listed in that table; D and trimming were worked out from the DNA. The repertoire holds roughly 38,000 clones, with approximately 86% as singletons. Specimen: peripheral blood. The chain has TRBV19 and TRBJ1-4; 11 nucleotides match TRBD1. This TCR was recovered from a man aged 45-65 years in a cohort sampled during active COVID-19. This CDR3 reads CASRTGTGGEEKLFF. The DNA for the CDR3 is TGTGCCAGTAGAACCGGGACAGGGGGGGAAGAAAAACTGTTTTTT.